This T cell receptor beta chain derives from a study of blood T cell repertoires in COVID-19. This CDR3 has 15 amino acids. CDR1 and CDR2 (germline): SGHTA, FQGNSA. Germline trimming cut 6 bases from V and 8 bases from J; bases unmatched to any gene: 7. The method was immunoSEQ multiplex PCR; TCRdb's version includes in-frame clones alone and lacks a portion of them. The data hold about 46,000 clones, with over 85% observed a single time. Sequencing was carried out using peripheral blood. The chain carries TRBV7-2 and TRBJ2-1, with TRBD2 matching over 13 bases. The TCR originated in a man between 65 and 85 years old with active COVID-19. CDR3 sequence reads: CASRRTSGSRYEQFF. In DNA form, the CDR3 reads TGTGCCAGCAGACGGACTAGCGGGAGTCGGTATGAGCAGTTCTTC.